The 3 T cell receptor beta chains presented below share a single source sample, sequenced in a study of PD-1 blockade in classical Hodgkin lymphoma. Some clones are missing from TCRdb's copy, which holds only in-frame ones; the method was immunoSEQ multiplex PCR. The sample lists about 41,000 clones, roughly 69% occurring once. Time point meaning: cycle 4 day 1 (C4D1), after five to seven weeks of nivolumab. Every patient relapsed after autologous stem cell transplantation, and brentuximab vedotin exposure varied. Here the sequenced sample was peripheral blood mononuclear cells (PBMCs), taken before the fourth cycle of nivolumab. The source of these receptors is a human donor with classical Hodgkin lymphoma.

V is TRBV27 and J is TRBJ1-1, with TRBD1 matching over 10 bases. There are 13 residues in the CDR3. Germline V lookup: CDR1 MNHEY, CDR2 SMNVEV (reference sequence). Trimming at V came to 3 bases and at J to 11 bases, leaving 6 bases not matched to a gene. As DNA, the CDR3 is TGTGCCAGCAGTTTGGGACAGGGGCTGGTGGCTTTCTTT. This translates into CASSLGQGLVAFF.

The chain couples TRBV7-2 to TRBJ2-7, with 7 bases matching TRBD1. Germline CDR1 SGHTA, CDR2 FQGNSA. CDR3 length: 16 residues. V lost 3 bases, J lost 0 bases, and 8 bases stayed unmatched. In nucleotides, the CDR3 is TGTGCCAGCAGCTTGAGGGGGACAGTTCTCTCCTACGAGCAGTACTTC. Amino acids: CASSLRGTVLSYEQYF.

The chain has TRBV28 and TRBJ2-7; D perhaps matches TRBD2 (6 bases). The CDR3 covers 14 residues. Trimming took off 7 bases at V and 0 bases at J, with 13 bases between the two ends. The germline gives CDR1 MDHEN, CDR2 SYDVKM. The CDR3: CASTPTAGSYEQYF. The CDR3 nucleotides are TGTGCCAGCACCCCAACAGCGGGCTCCTACGAGCAGTACTTC.